A selection of T cell receptor beta chains follows, all from one sample in a study of shared clonotypes between healthy human individuals. Assay: immunoSEQ multiplex PCR; the TCRdb copy retains only in-frame clones and omits some. The sample records fewer than 600,000 clones, roughly three quarters being singletons. Sequences were obtained from PBMCs. The receptor source for this set is a woman aged 40 to 50 in good health. Some clones in this sample may be carry-over from other donors' samples. Each CDR3 is given with its conserved first and last residue. D genes are given only for firm matches. Size is stated for part of the rows, as once, few or many counts, or as a class when the clone is expanded.

>.|TRBV6-1|15|.|TRBJ2-6
TGTGCCAGCAGTGAAGCAGGGGTTGGGGCCAACGTCCTGACTTTC
CASSEAGVGANVLTF
>TRBD1|TRBV4-3|16|.|TRBJ2-1
TGCGTCAGCAGCCAGGGCACAGGGGGGATCAGTAATGAGCAGTTCTTC
CVSSQGTGGISNEQFF
>.|TRBV18|14|.|TRBJ2-1
TGTGCCAGCTCACCGGCATTCACAAACAATGAGCAGTTCTTC
CASSPAFTNNEQFF
>.|TRBV2|13|.|TRBJ2-5
TGTGCCAGCAGTGTGTTGGGGGTTGAGACCCAGTACTTC
CASSVLGVETQYF
>TRBD1|TRBV19|16|.|TRBJ2-7
TGTGCCAGTAGTCCAAGGACAGGGTGGAGCTCCTACGAGCAGTACTTC
CASSPRTGWSSYEQYF
>.|TRBV6-4|14|.|TRBJ2-7
TGTGCCAGCATGGGGCTGAGATCTAGGTTCGAGCAGTACTTC
CASMGLRSRFEQYF
>.|TRBV6-5|13|.|TRBJ1-2
TGTGCCAGCAGCCCTCGAGGGTATCGGGGCTACACCTTC
CASSPRGYRGYTF
>TRBD2|TRBV5-1|16|.|TRBJ2-1
TGCGCCAGCAGCTTGATGGCGGGAGTAAAAAACAATGAGCAGTTCTTC
CASSLMAGVKNNEQFF
>.|TRBV2|11|.|TRBJ1-1
TGTGCCAGCAGTTCCGGAAGAGAAGCTTTCTTT
CASSSGREAFF
>.|TRBV30|14|.|TRBJ1-1
TGTGCCTGGAGGGGAGGGTCCTTGAACACTGAAGCTTTCTTT
CAWRGGSLNTEAFF
>TRBD2|TRBV27|16|.|TRBJ2-5
TGTGCCAGCAGTTTTATGAGGGAGGGCCGGGTTTGGGCCCAGTACTTC
CASSFMREGRVWAQYF
>TRBD1|TRBV10-3|15|.|TRBJ1-1
TGTGCCATCAGAGCCCGGACAGGGGATTCCACTGAAGCTTTCTTT
CAIRARTGDSTEAFF
>TRBD2|TRBV5-1|16|.|TRBJ2-1
TGCGCCAGCAGTCCTAGACTAGCGGGAGAACACAATGAGCAGTTCTTC
CASSPRLAGEHNEQFF
>TRBD2|TRBV5-1|18|.|TRBJ2-5
TGCGCCAGCAGCTCCCACCGGGGTTGGGAGGGGTACCAAGAGACCCAGTACTTC
CASSSHRGWEGYQETQYF
>TRBD1|TRBV28|14|many|TRBJ1-4
TGTGCCAGCAGTTTCAGGGGGACTAATGAAAAACTGTTTTTT
CASSFRGTNEKLFF
>TRBD1|TRBV13|12|.|TRBJ2-7
TGTGCCAGTGGACAGGGGGCGAGAGAGCAGTACTTC
CASGQGAREQYF
>.|TRBV12-1|14|.|TRBJ1-5
TGTGCCAGCAAAAAAAGGGGGGGCAATCAGCCCCAGCATTTT
CASKKRGGNQPQHF
>TRBD1|TRBV2|11|many|TRBJ2-7
TGTGCCAGCAGGGAAAGCAGGGGGATGGACTTC
CASRESRGMDF
>.|TRBV5-1|13|.|TRBJ1-1
TGCGCCAGTCTGTACAGGGTGAACACTGAAGCTTTCTTT
CASLYRVNTEAFF
>.|TRBV10-1|16|.|TRBJ1-1
TGCGCCAGCAATCCTCGCCCTAAACAGGAGTACACTGAAGCTTTCTTT
CASNPRPKQEYTEAFF
>.|TRBV6-4|14|.|TRBJ2-1
TGTGCCAGCAGTGGTGGAGGTGACTACAATGAGCAGTTCTTC
CASSGGGDYNEQFF
>.|TRBV29-1|14|few|TRBJ2-2
TGCAGCGTTGGAAGGGGACCGAACACCGGGGAGCTGTTTTTT
CSVGRGPNTGELFF
>.|TRBV4-2|11|.|TRBJ2-3
TGTGCCAGCGCCGCCGGGAATACGCAGTATTTT
CASAAGNTQYF
>.|TRBV7-2|15|.|TRBJ2-2
TGTGCCAGCAGCTTACACAGGGTAGACACCGGGGAGCTGTTTTTT
CASSLHRVDTGELFF
>TRBD1|TRBV19|15|.|TRBJ2-5
TGTGCCAGTAGTACCCCCGGGACAGGAGAAGAGACCCAGTACTTC
CASSTPGTGEETQYF
>TRBD1|TRBV29-1|19|.|TRBJ2-6
TGCAGCGTTGATATAGGTACAGGGGGATCGAGCTCTGGGGCCAACGTCCTGACTTTC
CSVDIGTGGSSSGANVLTF
>.|TRBV5-4|15|few|TRBJ2-7
TGTGCCAGCAGCTTGAGGAGGCCCCAAGCCCACGAGCAGTACTTC
CASSLRRPQAHEQYF
>.|TRBV5-5|11|few|TRBJ2-7
TGTGCCAGCAGCCCACATTACGAGCAGTACTTC
CASSPHYEQYF
>TRBD1|TRBV30|14|.|TRBJ2-2
TGTGCCTGGACCTTGACAGGGGGCGCGGGGGAGCCGTTTTTT
CAWTLTGGAGEPFF
>TRBD2|TRBV28|14|few|TRBJ2-7
TGTGCCAGCAGGCGACTAGCGGGCGGCTACGAGCAGTACTTC
CASRRLAGGYEQYF
>TRBD2|TRBV5-1|15|.|TRBJ2-1
TGCGCCAGCAGCAGGGGGACTAGCGCCTACAATGAGCAGTTCTTC
CASSRGTSAYNEQFF
>.|TRBV4-1|15|.|TRBJ2-7
TGCGCCAGCAGCCAAGAGTTCGCGGTCTGGTACGAGCAGTACTTC
CASSQEFAVWYEQYF
>.|TRBV9|12|.|TRBJ2-1
TGTGCCAGCGGGGTTTCCTACAATGAGCAGTTCTTC
CASGVSYNEQFF
>.|TRBV6-5|13|.|TRBJ2-7
TGTGCCAGCAGTTACAGGGCAAGCTACGAGCAGTACTTC
CASSYRASYEQYF
>TRBD1|TRBV14|15|few|TRBJ2-7
TGTGCCAGCAGCCAAGATCTGACAGGGGTAAACGAGCAGTACTTC
CASSQDLTGVNEQYF
>TRBD1|TRBV28|15|.|TRBJ1-5
TGTGCCAGCAGCCTAATCGGGACAGTTAATCAGCCCCAGCATTTT
CASSLIGTVNQPQHF